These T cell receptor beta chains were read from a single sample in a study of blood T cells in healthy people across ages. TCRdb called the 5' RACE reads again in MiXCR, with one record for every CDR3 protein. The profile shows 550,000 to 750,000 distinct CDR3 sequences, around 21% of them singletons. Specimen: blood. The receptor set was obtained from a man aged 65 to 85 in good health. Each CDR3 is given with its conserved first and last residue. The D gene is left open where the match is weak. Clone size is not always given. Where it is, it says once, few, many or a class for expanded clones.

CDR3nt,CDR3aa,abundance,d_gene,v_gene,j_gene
TGTGCCAGCAGCCAAGAAGGAAAGAGTAGGTACGAGCAGTACTTC,CASSQEGKSRYEQYF,NA,NA,TRBV14,TRBJ2-7
TGCAGTGCTAGAGATGGGGCTAGGATGGGCACAGATACGCAGTATTTT,CSARDGARMGTDTQYF,NA,NA,TRBV20-1,TRBJ2-3
TGTGCTAGCAGCTTAGACGCCGGTGCAGATACGCAGTATTTT,CASSLDAGADTQYF,few,NA,TRBV7-7,TRBJ2-3
TGCGCCAGCAGCTTTTTGTCAGGGGGAGGTGAAAAACTGTTTTTT,CASSFLSGGGEKLFF,NA,TRBD1,TRBV5-1,TRBJ1-4
TGTGCCAGCAGTTACTCGACAGGGAGCCCCAATCAGCCCCAGCATTTT,CASSYSTGSPNQPQHF,NA,TRBD1,TRBV6-6,TRBJ1-5
TGCAGCGTGATCGGGACAGGGACCGGCTACACCTTC,CSVIGTGTGYTF,NA,TRBD1,TRBV29-1,TRBJ1-2
TGCAGTGCTAGAGACGGGAGTGTGCCAGATACGCAGTATTTT,CSARDGSVPDTQYF,few,NA,TRBV20-1,TRBJ2-3
TGTGCCAGCAGTGAACTGGGCGGGAGTAGTAATGAGCAGTTCTTC,CASSELGGSSNEQFF,few,TRBD2,TRBV6-1,TRBJ2-1
TGTGCCAGCAGTTACGTCGGGGGGGAGACCCAGTACTTC,CASSYVGGETQYF,NA,TRBD2,TRBV6-2/TRBV6-3,TRBJ2-5
TGTGCCACCCGTCCAGGTGAGACCGTCTCCTACGAGCAGTACTTC,CATRPGETVSYEQYF,many,NA,TRBV10-3,TRBJ2-7
TGTGCCAGCAGTTTCCTCCCTGGAGCCGAGCAGTACTTC,CASSFLPGAEQYF,few,NA,TRBV27,TRBJ2-7
TGCGCCAGCAGTCGACAGGGGACTCGTTTAGAGACCCAGTACTTC,CASSRQGTRLETQYF,many,TRBD1,TRBV5-1,TRBJ2-5
TGTGCCAGCAGCATAGGCTATGACTCCTACAATGAGCAGTTCTTC,CASSIGYDSYNEQFF,NA,NA,TRBV5-6,TRBJ2-1
TGTGCCAGCAGATATGGACAGGGTTCGGGCACTGAAGCTTTCTTT,CASRYGQGSGTEAFF,few,TRBD1,TRBV5-5,TRBJ1-1
TGCGCCAGCAGCCCGCCCAAGCAGGCACAAGAGACCCAGTACTTC,CASSPPKQAQETQYF,NA,NA,TRBV5-1,TRBJ2-5
TGTGCCAGCAACCACGACAGGGGCGCCTACGAGCAGTACTTC,CASNHDRGAYEQYF,many,TRBD1,TRBV6-1,TRBJ2-7
TGTGCCAGCAGCTTAGAATCTACTAATGAGCAGTTCTTC,CASSLESTNEQFF,few,NA,TRBV7-6,TRBJ2-1
TGTGCCAGCAGCCCGGGACAGGGGCATGGCTACACCTTC,CASSPGQGHGYTF,few,TRBD1,TRBV12-3/TRBV12-4,TRBJ1-2
TGTGCCAGCAGCCCCGGAGGACTAGCTACAGATATGCAGTATTTT,CASSPGGLATDMQYF,few,TRBD2,TRBV3-1,TRBJ2-3
TGTGCCAGCAGTGAATATAAACTCCCGGAGACCCAGTACTTC,CASSEYKLPETQYF,few,NA,TRBV25-1,TRBJ2-5
TGTGCCAGCAGCTTAGGGCTAGCGGGATACAGTGAGCAGTTCTTC,CASSLGLAGYSEQFF,few,TRBD2,TRBV7-8,TRBJ2-1
TGCAGCGTTGTGAGGCAGAGCTACAATGAGCAGTTCTTC,CSVVRQSYNEQFF,few,NA,TRBV29-1,TRBJ2-1
TGTGCCAGCAGGGACCTCAGGGGGCAAAATTCACCCCTCCACTTT,CASRDLRGQNSPLHF,few,TRBD1,TRBV28,TRBJ1-6
TGTGCCAGCACTATGGCGGGACGGGAGACCCAGTACTTC,CASTMAGRETQYF,many,NA,TRBV28,TRBJ2-5
TGCAGTGCTAGAGATTCGGGCAGGGTCGAGACCCAGTACTTC,CSARDSGRVETQYF,NA,NA,TRBV20-1,TRBJ2-5
TGTGCCAGCAGCTTGGGGTTGCGCAACCAAGAGACCCAGTACTTC,CASSLGLRNQETQYF,few,NA,TRBV5-6,TRBJ2-5
TGCGCCAGCAGGTTGGTACCTAGCCTACGCTTGGACAATGAGCAGTTCTTC,CASRLVPSLRLDNEQFF,few,NA,TRBV4-1,TRBJ2-1
TGCAGTGCTCACCCGGGACTAGGATTCAATGAGCAGTTCTTC,CSAHPGLGFNEQFF,NA,TRBD2,TRBV20-1,TRBJ2-1
TGTGCCAGCAGCTTATTGGGAGGTGGTACTGAAGCTTTCTTT,CASSLLGGGTEAFF,few,NA,TRBV7-2,TRBJ1-1
TGCGCCAGCAGCCAGTATTTGGGAGGCGACAATGAGCAGTTCTTC,CASSQYLGGDNEQFF,few,NA,TRBV4-3,TRBJ2-1
TGCAGCGTGACTAGCGGGAGGAGAGGGACCCAGTACTTC,CSVTSGRRGTQYF,few,TRBD2,TRBV29-1,TRBJ2-5
TGTGCCAGCAGCGCCGGGACTGACTACAATGAGCAGTTCTTC,CASSAGTDYNEQFF,few,NA,TRBV12-3/TRBV12-4,TRBJ2-1
TGTGCCATCCTGAGTTTGACAGCCTCTGGAAACACCATATATTTT,CAILSLTASGNTIYF,many,NA,TRBV10-3,TRBJ1-3
TGTGCCAGCAGCCTCGACAGTTCGGGGATCTACGAGCAGTACTTC,CASSLDSSGIYEQYF,few,NA,TRBV12-3/TRBV12-4,TRBJ2-7
TGTGCCAGCAGTTCCCTAGGAGTGAGGACCAGGGATACGCAGTATTTT,CASSSLGVRTRDTQYF,NA,NA,TRBV12-3/TRBV12-4,TRBJ2-3
TGTGCCAGCAGCCCTTCTGGGGCCAACGCCCTGACTTTC,CASSPSGANALTF,NA,NA,TRBV7-3,TRBJ2-6
TGTGCCAGCAGTCCAGGGACTAGCGGGAGGTATCCAGATACGCAGTATTTT,CASSPGTSGRYPDTQYF,NA,TRBD2,TRBV12-3/TRBV12-4,TRBJ2-3
TGTGCCAGCAGTTCTCTAGCGGGAGGGGGGGCAGATACGCAGTATTTT,CASSSLAGGGADTQYF,few,TRBD2,TRBV28,TRBJ2-3
TGTGCCAGCTCACCCGAGTACCCACACAGAAACCCGATCTCTGGAAACACCATATATTTT,CASSPEYPHRNPISGNTIYF,NA,NA,TRBV18,TRBJ1-3
TGTGCCAGCAGAAGAGACCGGGACTGGGCCAATGAGCAGTTCTTC,CASRRDRDWANEQFF,NA,NA,TRBV21-1,TRBJ2-1
TGCGCCAGCAGCTTAGGGAGTATGGGTGAAAAACTGTTTTTT,CASSLGSMGEKLFF,few,NA,TRBV5-1,TRBJ1-4
TGTGCCAGCAGCTTGGGTCCCTGGGGGGAGCTGTTTTTT,CASSLGPWGELFF,NA,NA,TRBV5-6,TRBJ2-2
TGTGCCAGCAGCCAACTAGCGGGAGGGCCTTATGAGCAGTTCTTC,CASSQLAGGPYEQFF,NA,TRBD2,TRBV3-1,TRBJ2-1
TGTGCCAGCAGCTCGGGGAGGCTGGGGGAGCTGTTTTTT,CASSSGRLGELFF,NA,NA,TRBV7-2,TRBJ2-2
TGCAGTGCTAGGGAGGGGCAGGGGAATCGATCACCCCTCCACTTT,CSAREGQGNRSPLHF,NA,NA,TRBV20-1,TRBJ1-6
TGCAGCGCCGTGGGCAACTTGAACACTGAAGCTTTCTTT,CSAVGNLNTEAFF,NA,NA,TRBV29-1,TRBJ1-1
TGTGCCAGCAGCTTCGCTAGCGGGGCAGCAGATACGCAGTATTTT,CASSFASGAADTQYF,once,TRBD2,TRBV5-4,TRBJ2-3
TGTGCCTCCGACAGGAAGGATTCACCCCTCCACTTT,CASDRKDSPLHF,NA,NA,TRBV28,TRBJ1-6
TGTGCCAGCAGTTACTCGAGGGCAGCCCAAGAGACCCAGTACTTC,CASSYSRAAQETQYF,NA,NA,TRBV6-2/TRBV6-3,TRBJ2-5
TGTGCCAGCTCACCGGTACTAGCGGAGCTGACACAAGAGACCCAGTACTTC,CASSPVLAELTQETQYF,NA,TRBD2,TRBV18,TRBJ2-5
TGCAGTGTCATGACGGCAGCCGGAGATACGCAGTATTTT,CSVMTAAGDTQYF,NA,NA,TRBV20-1,TRBJ2-3
TGTGCCAGCAGCCAAGTCAGGGCACCTGGGGCCAACGTCCTGACTTTC,CASSQVRAPGANVLTF,few,NA,TRBV3-1,TRBJ2-6